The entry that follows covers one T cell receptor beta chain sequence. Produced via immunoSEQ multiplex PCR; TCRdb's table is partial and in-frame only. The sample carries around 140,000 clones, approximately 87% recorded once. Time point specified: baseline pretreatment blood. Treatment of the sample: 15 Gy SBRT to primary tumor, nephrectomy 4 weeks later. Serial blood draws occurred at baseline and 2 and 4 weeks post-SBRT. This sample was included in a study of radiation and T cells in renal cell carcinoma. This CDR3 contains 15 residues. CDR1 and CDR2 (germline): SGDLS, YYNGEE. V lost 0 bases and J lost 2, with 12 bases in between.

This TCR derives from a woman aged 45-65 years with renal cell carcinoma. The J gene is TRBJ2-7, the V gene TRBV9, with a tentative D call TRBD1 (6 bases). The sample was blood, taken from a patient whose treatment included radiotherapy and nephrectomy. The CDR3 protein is CASSVAQGFPYEQYF. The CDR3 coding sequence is TGTGCCAGCAGCGTAGCCCAGGGGTTTCCCTACGAGCAGTACTTC.